Reported below is one T cell receptor beta chain. TCRdb reprocessed the 5' RACE reads, keeping one entry per CDR3 protein, no DNA. This table lists 110,000 to 150,000 distinct CDR3 sequences. The sample originates from a study of monozygotic twins with inflammatory bowel disease. The CDR3 covers 15 residues. Germline V gives CDR1 SQVTM, CDR2 ANQGSEA. The clonotype originates from a human donor with ulcerative colitis or Crohn's disease, or a healthy co-twin of an affected twin (not recorded which). V and J are TRBV29-1 and TRBJ1-1. Sequences were obtained from blood. The CDR3 spells CSVEDLKGMNTEAFF.